What follows is one T cell receptor beta chain and its context. In the original processing: Samples ranged from roughly 23,224 to 700,000 TCRs, with a median of approximately 100,000. One entry per CDR3 protein results from TCRdb running MiXCR on the RACE reads. V and J calls and clone size were set by TCRdb, not the authors. This table has about 360,000 distinct CDR3 sequences, roughly 4.8% appearing once. The source of the sample is a study of human T cells and chemical hapten exposure. The wider study: Readings were taken at 6 days from patch tests that had applied 0.01% DPC to the upper back.

Time point indicated: patch test 1, 2 weeks after DPC sensitization. The treatment: therapeutic diphenylcyclopropenone sensitization with weekly scalp DPC. Each donor was an alopecia patient between 18 and 70 years of age who qualified for DPC. Whole blood that had not been fractionated was the source of extracted total RNA. The source of this sequence is a woman between 45 and 60 years old with alopecia areata. Some clones in this sample may be carry-over from other donors' samples. Here the sequenced sample was whole blood, taken in connection with sensitization to the hapten diphenylcyclopropenone (DPC).

The CDR3 DNA reads TGCAGCGTTGGACAGGAGGCTTTCTTT. Translated: CSVGQEAFF. This chain uses TRBV29-1 with TRBJ1-1, with a tentative D call TRBD1 (6 bases). Germline V gives CDR1 SQVTM, CDR2 ANQGSEA. The CDR3 spans 9 residues. The V end lost 4 bases, the J end lost 11 bases, and 8 bases lay between the germline ends.